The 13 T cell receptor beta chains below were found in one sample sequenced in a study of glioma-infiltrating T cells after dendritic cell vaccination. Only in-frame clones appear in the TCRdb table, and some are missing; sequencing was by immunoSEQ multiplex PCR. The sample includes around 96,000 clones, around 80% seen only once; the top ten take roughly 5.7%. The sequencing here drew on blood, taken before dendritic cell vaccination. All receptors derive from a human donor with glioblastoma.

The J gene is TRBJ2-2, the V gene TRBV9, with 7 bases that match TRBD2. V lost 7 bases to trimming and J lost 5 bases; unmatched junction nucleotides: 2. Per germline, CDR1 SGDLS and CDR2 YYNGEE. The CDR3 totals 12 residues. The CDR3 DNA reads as TGTGCCAGCCGAGCGGGAACCGGGGAGCTGTTTTTT. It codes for CASRAGTGELFF.

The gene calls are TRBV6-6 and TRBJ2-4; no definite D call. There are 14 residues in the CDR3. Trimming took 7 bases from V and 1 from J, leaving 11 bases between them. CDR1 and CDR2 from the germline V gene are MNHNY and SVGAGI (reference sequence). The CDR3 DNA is TGTGCCAGCATTCCCAGCGATGCCAAAAACATTCAGTACTTC. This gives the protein CASIPSDAKNIQYF.

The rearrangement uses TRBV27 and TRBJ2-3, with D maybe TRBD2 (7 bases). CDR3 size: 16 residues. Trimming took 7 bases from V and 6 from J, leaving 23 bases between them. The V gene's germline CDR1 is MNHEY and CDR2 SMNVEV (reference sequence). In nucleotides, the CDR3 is TGTGCCAGCAATCGGTGGCCGGGGGGCCGGACGGATACGCAGTATTTT. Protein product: CASNRWPGGRTDTQYF.

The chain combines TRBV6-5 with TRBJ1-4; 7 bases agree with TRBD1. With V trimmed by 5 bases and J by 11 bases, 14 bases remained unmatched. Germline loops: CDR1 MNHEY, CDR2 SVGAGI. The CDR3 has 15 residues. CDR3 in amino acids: CASSHRETGIEKLFF. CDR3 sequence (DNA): TGTGCCAGCAGTCATCGTGAGACAGGGATTGAGAAACTGTTTTTT.

Here the CDR3 DNA reads TGTGCCAGTAGTGTGGGGCTAGCGAGACTTACGAACACCGGGGAGCTGTTTTTT. Its translation is CASSVGLARLTNTGELFF. V usage is TRBV19 and J usage is TRBJ2-2; perhaps TRBD2 as D (6 bases). The CDR3 loop spans 18 amino acids. Germline CDR1 reads LNHDA; CDR2 reads SQIVND (reference sequence). V was clipped by 5 bases and J by 0 bases, with 19 bases between them.

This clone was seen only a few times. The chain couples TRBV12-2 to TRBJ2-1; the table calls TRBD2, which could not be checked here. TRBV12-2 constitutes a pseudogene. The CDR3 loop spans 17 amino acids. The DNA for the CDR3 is TGTGCAAGTCGCCCCCGACTAGCGGGAGTCATCTGGAATGAGCAGTTCTTC. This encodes CASRPRLAGVIWNEQFF.

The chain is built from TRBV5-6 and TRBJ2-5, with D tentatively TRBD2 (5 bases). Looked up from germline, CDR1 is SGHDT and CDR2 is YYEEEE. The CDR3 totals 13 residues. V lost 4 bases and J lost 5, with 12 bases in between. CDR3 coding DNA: TGTGCCAGCAGCGATACTAGAACGGAGACCCAGTACTTC. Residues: CASSDTRTETQYF.

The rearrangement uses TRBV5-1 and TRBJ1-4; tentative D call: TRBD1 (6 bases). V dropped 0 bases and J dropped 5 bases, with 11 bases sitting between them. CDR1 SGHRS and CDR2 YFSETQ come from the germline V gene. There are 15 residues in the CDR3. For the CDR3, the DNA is TGCGCCAGCAGCTTGGCCAGGGGCGTAAATGAAAAACTGTTTTTT. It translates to CASSLARGVNEKLFF. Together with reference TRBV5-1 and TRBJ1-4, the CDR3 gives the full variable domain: KAGVTQTPRYLIKTRGQQVTLSCSPISGHRSVSWYQQTPGQGLQFLFEYFSETQRNKGNFPGRFSGRQFSNSRSEMNVSTLELGDSALYLCASSLARGVNEKLFFGSGTQLSVL.

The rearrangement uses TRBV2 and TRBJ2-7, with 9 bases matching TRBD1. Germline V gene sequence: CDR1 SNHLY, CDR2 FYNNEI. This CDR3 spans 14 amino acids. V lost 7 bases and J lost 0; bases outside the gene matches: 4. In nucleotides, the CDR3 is TGTGCCAGCAATGGACAGGGGCCCTCCTACGAGCAGTACTTC. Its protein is CASNGQGPSYEQYF.

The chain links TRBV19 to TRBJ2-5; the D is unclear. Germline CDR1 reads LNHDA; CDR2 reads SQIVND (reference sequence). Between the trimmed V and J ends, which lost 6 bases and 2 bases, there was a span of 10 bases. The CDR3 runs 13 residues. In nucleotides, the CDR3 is TGTGCCAGTAGCCCCGGAGTGCAAGAGACCCAGTACTTC. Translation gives CASSPGVQETQYF.

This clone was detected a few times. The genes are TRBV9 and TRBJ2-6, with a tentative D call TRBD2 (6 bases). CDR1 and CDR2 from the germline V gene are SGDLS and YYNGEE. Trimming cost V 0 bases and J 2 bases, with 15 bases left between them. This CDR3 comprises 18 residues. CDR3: CASSVAGGPGPGANVLTF. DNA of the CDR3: TGTGCCAGCAGCGTAGCCGGAGGGCCCGGGCCTGGGGCCAACGTCCTGACTTTC.

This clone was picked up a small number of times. CDR3 sequence reads: CASSPAGVGANVLTF. CDR3 sequence (DNA): TGTGCCAGCAGCCCGGCGGGAGTTGGGGCCAACGTCCTGACTTTC. V and J are TRBV28 and TRBJ2-6; 7 bases are shared with TRBD2. The J segment lost 3 bases and the V segment lost 6 bases, leaving 5 bases of the junction unmatched. In germline, CDR1 is MDHEN, CDR2 SYDVKM. The CDR3 runs 15 residues.

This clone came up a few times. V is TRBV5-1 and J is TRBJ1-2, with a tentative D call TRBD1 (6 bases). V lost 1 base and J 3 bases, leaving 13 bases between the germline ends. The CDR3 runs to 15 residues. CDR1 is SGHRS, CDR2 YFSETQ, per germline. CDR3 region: CASSLMRGQYYGYTF. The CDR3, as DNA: TGCGCCAGCAGCTTGATGCGGGGGCAGTACTATGGCTACACCTTC.